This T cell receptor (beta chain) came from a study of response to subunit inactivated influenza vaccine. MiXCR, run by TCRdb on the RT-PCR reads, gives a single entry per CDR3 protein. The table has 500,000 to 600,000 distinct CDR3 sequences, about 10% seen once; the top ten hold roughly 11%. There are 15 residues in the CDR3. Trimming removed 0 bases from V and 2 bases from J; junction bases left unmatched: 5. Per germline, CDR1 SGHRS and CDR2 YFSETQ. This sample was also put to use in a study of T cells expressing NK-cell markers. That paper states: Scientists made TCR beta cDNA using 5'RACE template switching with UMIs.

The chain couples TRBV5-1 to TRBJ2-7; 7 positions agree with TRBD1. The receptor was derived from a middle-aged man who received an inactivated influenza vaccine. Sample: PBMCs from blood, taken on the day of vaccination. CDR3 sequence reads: CASSLAGQNAYEQYF. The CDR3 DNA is TGCGCCAGCAGCTTGGCGGGACAGAACGCCTACGAGCAGTACTTC.